These 21 T cell receptor beta chains were sequenced from one sample in a study of cytomegalovirus exposure and HLA in healthy donors. The PCR used 60 Vbeta and 13 Jbeta primers. Measured with immunoSEQ multiplex PCR; TCRdb has only the in-frame clones, and not every one. The sample consists of roughly 110,000 clones, 60% to 80% of them appearing once. Sequenced sample: PBMCs. All receptors come from a woman aged 25 to 39 in good health and CMV-seropositive.

This clone was counted a single time. The CDR3 reads CASSLDGTDPQFF. CDR3 DNA: TGTGCCAGCAGCTTAGATGGGACAGATCCGCAGTTCTTC. This rearrangement joins TRBV11-2 to TRBJ2-1; 7 nucleotides agree with TRBD1. Trimming removed 0 bases from V and 12 bases from J; junction bases left unmatched: 5. This CDR3 has 13 amino acids. CDR1 SGHAT and CDR2 FQNNGV come from the germline V gene.

Worth noting for this clone: This specimen includes other DNA sequences encoding the same CDR3. J is TRBJ1-1 and V is TRBV30; possibly TRBD1 for D (5 bases). V lost 3 bases, J lost 2 bases, and 13 bases lay in between. Germline V lookup: CDR1 GTSNPN, CDR2 SVGIG (reference sequence). This CDR3 has 14 residues. The DNA of the CDR3 is TGTGCCTGGAGCCTCCGAGACAGAAACACTGAAGCTTTCTTT. Translating gives CAWSLRDRNTEAFF.

The rearrangement uses TRBV9 and TRBJ1-5, with 7 positions matching TRBD1. This CDR3 has 15 residues. V trimming: 4 bases; J trimming: 1 base; junction bases outside the gene matches: 5. Per germline, CDR1 SGDLS and CDR2 YYNGEE. CDR3 in DNA: TGTGCCAGCAGCAGACAGGGTTGGAGCAATCAGCCCCAGCATTTT. Translated: CASSRQGWSNQPQHF.

This chain connects TRBV5-6 to TRBJ1-6; no definite D call. CDR1 is SGHDT and CDR2 is YYEEEE in the germline V gene. This CDR3 region has 15 residues. Trimming left V 0 bases short and J 6 bases short, with 10 bases between. The CDR3: CASSLVAVANSPLHF. The CDR3 DNA follows: TGTGCCAGCAGCTTGGTGGCAGTGGCTAATTCACCCCTCCACTTT.

The rearrangement uses TRBV7-3 and TRBJ2-1; TRBD2 matches 7 bases. Germline V CDR1 and CDR2: SGHTA, FQGTGA. This CDR3 contains 16 residues. The J segment lost 3 bases and the V segment lost 1 base, leaving 6 bases of the junction unmatched. The CDR3 DNA sequence: TGTGCCAGCAGCTTAAACAGGCGGGAGCGCTACAATGAGCAGTTCTTC. It translates to CASSLNRRERYNEQFF. Supplemented by reference TRBV7-3 and TRBJ2-1, the full variable domain reads GAGVSQTPSNKVTEKGKYVELRCDPISGHTALYWYRQSLGQGPEFLIYFQGTGAADDSGLPNDRFFAVRPEGSVSTLKIQRTERGDSAVYLCASSLNRRERYNEQFFGPGTRLTVL.

As concerns this clone: Within the sample, other DNA sequences also encode this same CDR3. This chain uses TRBV30 with TRBJ2-1, with 8 positions matching TRBD1. V gave up 3 bases and J gave up 12 bases; unmatched junction bases: 7. This CDR3 comprises 12 residues. From germline, CDR1 is GTSNPN and CDR2 SVGIG (reference sequence). CDR3 loop: CAWSRNTGGQFF. Written as DNA, the CDR3 is TGTGCCTGGAGCCGTAACACAGGGGGGCAGTTCTTC. The complete variable domain, with remaining parts taken from reference TRBV30 and TRBJ2-1, reads SQTIHQWPATLVQPVGSPLSLECTVEGTSNPNLYWYRQAAGRGLQLLFYSVGIGQISSEVPQNLSASRPQDRQFILSSKKLLLSDSGFYLCAWSRNTGGQFFGPGTRLTVL.

The rearrangement joins TRBV19 to TRBJ1-2; D is unclear. The germline gives CDR1 LNHDA, CDR2 SQIVND (reference sequence). The length of the CDR3 is 13 residues. With 4 bases removed from V and 4 bases from J, the gap between germline ends came to 10 bases. This CDR3 is CASSSQARYGYTF. CDR3 DNA sequence: TGTGCCAGTAGTAGTCAGGCCCGCTATGGCTACACCTTC. Combining the CDR3 with reference TRBV19 and TRBJ1-2 gives the whole variable domain DGGITQSPKYLFRKEGQNVTLSCEQNLNHDAMYWYRQDPGQGLRLIYYSQIVNDFQKGDIAEGYSVSREKKESFPLTVTSAQKNPTAFYLCASSSQARYGYTFGSGTRLTVV.

This clone was found a few times. V gene TRBV6-6 combines with J gene TRBJ1-6; possible D gene TRBD1, 5 bases. Trimming removed 7 bases from V and 8 bases from J, with 9 bases in between. The CDR3 is 12 amino acids. From germline, CDR1 is MNHNY and CDR2 SVGAGI (reference sequence). The CDR3 DNA is TGTGCCAGCACCTGGGGGGATTCACCCCTCCACTTT. Amino acids: CASTWGDSPLHF.

The chain couples TRBV27 to TRBJ1-2; 7 bases fit TRBD1. The CDR3 totals 16 residues. After removal of 0 bases from V and 8 bases from J, the junction contained 12 bases not matched to a gene. Germline loops: CDR1 MNHEY, CDR2 SMNVEV (reference sequence). The CDR3, as DNA: TGTGCCAGCAGTTTATCGGTCGAGGGGGCGGTTGTCGGCTACACCTTC. Translated: CASSLSVEGAVVGYTF.

V is TRBV9 and J is TRBJ2-1, with a possible D match to TRBD2 (7 bases). Germline V lookup: CDR1 SGDLS, CDR2 YYNGEE. The CDR3 is 15 residues long. V lost 0 bases and J 7 bases, leaving 14 bases between the germline ends. The CDR3: CASSVATGGHNEQFF. CDR3 sequence (DNA): TGTGCCAGCAGCGTAGCTACGGGGGGCCATAATGAGCAGTTCTTC.

The V gene is TRBV27, the J gene TRBJ2-2, with D perhaps matching TRBD2 (6 bases). Germline CDR1 is MNHEY and CDR2 is SMNVEV (reference sequence). Deletions cut 6 bases from V and 2 bases from J, with 13 bases between. The CDR3 is made up of 15 amino acids. The CDR3 DNA reads as TGTGCCAGCAGATATAGTAGCGGAAACACCGGGGAGCTGTTTTTT. It yields the protein CASRYSSGNTGELFF.

The genes are TRBV2 and TRBJ1-5; 7 positions match TRBD1. The germline gives CDR1 SNHLY, CDR2 FYNNEI. The CDR3 covers 15 residues. J gave up 4 bases and V 4 bases, and 7 bases lay outside the gene matches. CDR3 bases: TGTGCCAGCAGTGCTATGGGACAGATAAATCAGCCCCAGCATTTT. The encoded protein is CASSAMGQINQPQHF.

The chain uses TRBV7-2 and TRBJ1-1; unclear D gene. Germline V CDR1 and CDR2: SGHTA, FQGNSA. The length of the CDR3 is 16 residues. V was trimmed by 6 bases and J by 0 bases, leaving 17 bases between them. CDR3 loop: CASREDSGPLNTEAFF. For the CDR3, the DNA is TGTGCCAGCAGAGAGGACTCAGGACCTTTGAACACTGAAGCTTTCTTT.

The chain joins TRBV21-1 to TRBJ2-2; the table's D gene call, TRBD2, was not cross checked with the DNA. TRBV21-1 is flagged as a pseudogene. The CDR3 extends over 16 amino acids. The DNA for the CDR3 is TGTGCCAGCAGCTCATATAGCGGGGGGAACACCGGGGAGCTGTTTTTT. Translating it yields CASSSYSGGNTGELFF.

The genes are TRBV27 and TRBJ1-1; 9 nucleotides align to TRBD1. The V segment lost 5 bases and the J segment 4 bases; nucleotides outside the gene matches: 5. Germline V gene lookup returns CDR1 MNHEY and CDR2 SMNVEV (reference sequence). This CDR3 is built from 14 residues. For the CDR3, the DNA is TGTGCCAGCAGTATCGACAGGGGGAGCACTGAAGCTTTCTTT. This sequence encodes CASSIDRGSTEAFF.

The gene calls are TRBV10-3 and TRBJ2-3; TRBD2 agrees at 7 bases. V lost 11 bases to trimming and J lost 9 bases; unmatched junction nucleotides: 8. The CDR3 is made up of 11 amino acids. Germline CDR1 ENHRY, CDR2 SYGVKD. CDR3 in DNA: TGTGCCGCCAGCCGGGGGGACACGCAGTATTTT. The encoded protein is CAASRGDTQYF.

This rearrangement joins TRBV1 to TRBJ1-5. TRBV1 is marked as a pseudogene. This CDR3 spans 18 amino acids. CDR3 DNA sequence: TGCACCAGCAGCCATTCGGCCCCCGGGACCGGGGGATTTCAGCCCCAGCATTTT. This gives the protein CTSSHSAPGTGGFQPQHF.

The chain uses TRBV9 and TRBJ1-3, with D maybe TRBD1 (5 bases). Germline values: CDR1 SGDLS, CDR2 YYNGEE. The CDR3 loop spans 15 amino acids. Trimming pared 6 bases from V and 2 bases from J, leaving 15 bases between. In nucleotides, the CDR3 is TGTGCCAGCACTCAAACAGGATCCCCTGGAAACACCATATATTTT. This translates into CASTQTGSPGNTIYF.

This rearrangement joins TRBV4-1 to TRBJ1-2; 12 nucleotides align to TRBD1. V was clipped by 0 bases and J by 4 bases; unmatched bases: 3. This CDR3 region has 16 residues. Germline values: CDR1 MGHRA, CDR2 YSYEKL. Here the CDR3 DNA reads TGCGCCAGCAGCCAAGAGGGGACAGGGGGCTTCTATGGCTACACCTTC. Its protein product is CASSQEGTGGFYGYTF.

This rearrangement joins TRBV6-5 to TRBJ2-5; maybe TRBD2 (7 bases). The V and J ends lost 2 bases and 3 bases respectively, with 13 bases between them. CDR3 length equals 15 residues. The germline CDR1 and CDR2 sequences are MNHEY and SVGAGI. The CDR3 DNA follows: TGTGCCAGCAGTTACGATACGGGGGGCGAAGAGACCCAGTACTTC. It yields the protein CASSYDTGGEETQYF.

The J gene is TRBJ1-1, the V gene TRBV29-1; no clear D. V lost 2 bases and J 2 bases, leaving 3 bases between the germline ends. The germline gives CDR1 SQVTM, CDR2 ANQGSEA. The CDR3 is 11 amino acids. The CDR3 spells CSVETNTEAFF. The DNA of the CDR3 is TGCAGCGTTGAAACAAACACTGAAGCTTTCTTT.